This record looks at one T cell receptor (beta chain) sequence and its context. Antigen unknown. Trimming took 7 bases from V and 4 from J; bases not matched to a gene: 5. Per the germline V gene, CDR1 is MNHEY and CDR2 is SMNVEV (reference sequence). The CDR3 is 13 residues long. This record belongs to a study of PD-1 blockade in classical Hodgkin lymphoma. This table comes from immunoSEQ multiplex PCR, and its TCRdb copy is limited to in-frame clones, with some not included. The sample contains some 13,000 clones, roughly four fifths of which appear only once. Time point indicated: cycle 4 day 1 (C4D1), after 5 to 7 weeks of nivolumab. Each of the patients experienced relapse following autologous stem cell transplantation, and their brentuximab vedotin exposure differed. CD4+ T cells were purified from thawed PBMCs by magnetic negative selection. Whole-study results and caveats: Newly diagnosed patients reportedly trailed healthy donors in baseline TCR diversity.

The V gene is TRBV27, the J gene TRBJ1-1; 8 bases match TRBD1. This sequence was found in a human donor with classical Hodgkin lymphoma. The sample consisted of CD4+ T cells from blood, taken before the fourth cycle of nivolumab. The CDR3 loop is CASKPQGATEAFF. DNA for the CDR3: TGTGCCAGCAAACCCCAGGGGGCCACTGAAGCTTTCTTT.